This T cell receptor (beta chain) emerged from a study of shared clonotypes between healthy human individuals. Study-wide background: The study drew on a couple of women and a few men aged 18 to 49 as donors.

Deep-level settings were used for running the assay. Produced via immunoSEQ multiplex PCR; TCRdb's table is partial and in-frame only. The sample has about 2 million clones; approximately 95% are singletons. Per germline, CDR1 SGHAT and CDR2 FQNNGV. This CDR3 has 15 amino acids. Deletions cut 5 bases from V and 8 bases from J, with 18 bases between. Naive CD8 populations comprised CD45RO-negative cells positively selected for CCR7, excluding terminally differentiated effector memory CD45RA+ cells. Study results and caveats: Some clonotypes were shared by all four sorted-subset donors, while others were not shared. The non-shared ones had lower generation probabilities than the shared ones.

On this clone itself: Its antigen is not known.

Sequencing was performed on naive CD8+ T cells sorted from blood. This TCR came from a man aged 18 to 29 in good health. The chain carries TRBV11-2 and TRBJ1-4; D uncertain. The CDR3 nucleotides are TGTGCCAGCAGCCGCACGCCGGGCGATAGAGAAAAACTGTTTTTT. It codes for CASSRTPGDREKLFF. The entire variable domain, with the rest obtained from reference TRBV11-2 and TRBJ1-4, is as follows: EAGVAQSPRYKIIEKRQSVAFWCNPISGHATLYWYQQILGQGPKLLIQFQNNGVVDDSQLPKDRFSAERLKGVDSTLKIQPAKLEDSAVYLCASSRTPGDREKLFFGSGTQLSVL.